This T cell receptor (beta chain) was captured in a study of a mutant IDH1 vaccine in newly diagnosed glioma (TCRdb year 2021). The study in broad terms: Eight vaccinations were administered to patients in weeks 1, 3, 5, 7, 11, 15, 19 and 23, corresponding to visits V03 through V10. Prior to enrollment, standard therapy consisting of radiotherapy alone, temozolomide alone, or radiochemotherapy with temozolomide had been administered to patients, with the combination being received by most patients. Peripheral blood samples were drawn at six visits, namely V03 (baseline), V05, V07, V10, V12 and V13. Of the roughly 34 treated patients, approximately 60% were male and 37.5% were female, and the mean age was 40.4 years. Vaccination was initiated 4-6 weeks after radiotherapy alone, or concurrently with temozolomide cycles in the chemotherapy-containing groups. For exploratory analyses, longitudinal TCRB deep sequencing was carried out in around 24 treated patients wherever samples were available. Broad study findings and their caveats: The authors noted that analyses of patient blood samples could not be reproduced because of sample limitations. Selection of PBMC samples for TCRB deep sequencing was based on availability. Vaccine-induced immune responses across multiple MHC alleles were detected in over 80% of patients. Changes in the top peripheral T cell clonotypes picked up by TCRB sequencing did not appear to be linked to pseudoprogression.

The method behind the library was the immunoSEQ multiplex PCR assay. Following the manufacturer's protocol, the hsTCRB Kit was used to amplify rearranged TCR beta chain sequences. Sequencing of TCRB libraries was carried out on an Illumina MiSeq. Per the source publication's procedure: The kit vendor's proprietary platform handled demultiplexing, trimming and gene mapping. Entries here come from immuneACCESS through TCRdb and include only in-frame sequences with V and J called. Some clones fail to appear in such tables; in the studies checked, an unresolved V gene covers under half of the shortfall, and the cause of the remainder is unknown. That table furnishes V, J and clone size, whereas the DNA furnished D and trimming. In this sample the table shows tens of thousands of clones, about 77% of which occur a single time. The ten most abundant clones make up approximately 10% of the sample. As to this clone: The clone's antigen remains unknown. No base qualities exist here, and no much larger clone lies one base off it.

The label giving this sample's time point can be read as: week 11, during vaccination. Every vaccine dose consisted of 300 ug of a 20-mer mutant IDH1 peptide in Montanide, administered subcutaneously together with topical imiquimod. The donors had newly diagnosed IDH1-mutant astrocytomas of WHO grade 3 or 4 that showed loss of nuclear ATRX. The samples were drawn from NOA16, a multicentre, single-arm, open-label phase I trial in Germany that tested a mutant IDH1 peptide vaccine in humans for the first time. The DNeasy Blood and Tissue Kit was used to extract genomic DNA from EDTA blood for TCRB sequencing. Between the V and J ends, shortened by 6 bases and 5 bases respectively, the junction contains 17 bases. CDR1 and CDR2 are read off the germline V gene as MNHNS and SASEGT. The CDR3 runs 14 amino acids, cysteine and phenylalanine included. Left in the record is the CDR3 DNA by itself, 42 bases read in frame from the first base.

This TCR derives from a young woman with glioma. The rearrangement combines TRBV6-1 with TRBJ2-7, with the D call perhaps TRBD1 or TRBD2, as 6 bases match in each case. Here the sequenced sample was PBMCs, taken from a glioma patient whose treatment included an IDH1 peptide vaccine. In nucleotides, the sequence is TGTGCCAGCAGGTCAGGAGCCGGGGGCAACGAGCAGTACTTC. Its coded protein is CASRSGAGGNEQYF.